The 19 T cell receptor beta chains presented below share a single source sample, sequenced in a study of OX40 agonist ivuxolimab in advanced cancers. Sequencing used immunoSEQ multiplex PCR; TCRdb keeps in-frame clones, though not all of them. The sample contains 42,000 or so clones, approximately 78% of which appear only once. Sequenced material: CD4+ or CD8+ T cells sorted from blood, taken in a trial of the OX40 agonist ivuxolimab. The receptors were gathered from an adult with an advanced solid tumor such as melanoma, head and neck, liver or kidney cancer.

The V gene is TRBV7-6, the J gene TRBJ2-5, with TRBD2 matching 8 bases. The CDR3 runs to 16 residues. Per the germline V gene, CDR1 is SGHVS and CDR2 is FNYEAQ. V dropped 7 bases and J dropped 4; count of bases not matched to a gene: 14. CDR3 region: CASTNLGREEVETQYF. The CDR3 DNA sequence: TGTGCCAGCACTAATCTGGGGCGGGAGGAGGTAGAGACCCAGTACTTC.

The V call is TRBV4-1, the J call TRBJ2-3, with 10 bases that match TRBD2. The CDR3 runs 17 residues. Germline V lookup: CDR1 MGHRA, CDR2 YSYEKL. J was trimmed by 2 bases and V by 4 bases; bases with no gene match: 9. The CDR3: CASSRERTSGNTDTQYF. The CDR3 coding sequence is TGCGCCAGCAGCCGAGAACGGACTAGCGGAAACACAGATACGCAGTATTTT.

CDR3 nucleotides: TGTGCCAGCAGCCAACCGGCTGGGACAGCAAACTATGGCTACACCTTC. This gives the protein CASSQPAGTANYGYTF. The chain uses TRBV9 and TRBJ1-2; 7 bases are a match to TRBD1. V lost 4 bases and J lost 2; bases outside the gene matches: 11. Germline V lookup: CDR1 SGDLS, CDR2 YYNGEE. The CDR3 runs to 16 residues.

A remark on this clone: Different DNA sequences within this sample yield the same CDR3. The J gene is TRBJ1-1, the V gene TRBV2; D gene uncertain. The CDR3 is 14 residues long. The ends were cut back, 4 bases at V and 0 bases at J, with 9 bases in the middle. Germline V lookup: CDR1 SNHLY, CDR2 FYNNEI. CDR3 amino acids: CASSGRRVNTEAFF. The CDR3 DNA is TGTGCCAGCAGTGGAAGACGGGTGAACACTGAAGCTTTCTTT. The full variable domain, its missing parts supplied by reference TRBV2 and TRBJ1-1, is EPEVTQTPSHQVTQMGQEVILRCVPISNHLYFYWYRQILGQKVEFLVSFYNNEISEKSEIFDDQFSVERPDGSNFTLKIRSTKLEDSAMYFCASSGRRVNTEAFFGQGTRLTVV.

This chain joins TRBV6-5 and TRBJ1-5, with D possibly matching TRBD1 (6 bases). The V and J ends lost 5 bases and 4 bases respectively, with 15 bases between them. Germline assignment: CDR1 MNHEY and CDR2 SVGAGI. This CDR3 has 15 amino acids. This CDR3 is CASSLNRDLNQPQHF. The CDR3 nucleotides are TGTGCCAGCAGTCTTAACAGGGACCTAAATCAGCCCCAGCATTTT.

This chain connects TRBV7-9 to TRBJ2-1, with a tentative D call TRBD2 (5 bases). Germline CDR1 SEHNR, CDR2 FQNEAQ (reference sequence). V dropped 5 bases and J dropped 4 bases, with 15 bases sitting between them. The CDR3 is 15 residues long. The CDR3 here is CASSPGKSLYNEQFF. The DNA for the CDR3 is TGTGCCAGCAGCCCCGGGAAATCTCTTTACAATGAGCAGTTCTTC.

V gene TRBV6-9 combines with J gene TRBJ2-7, with D maybe TRBD2 (6 bases). CDR1 MNHGY and CDR2 SVAAGI come from the germline V gene. The V and J ends lost 3 bases and 3 bases respectively, with 15 bases between them. The CDR3 covers 15 residues. Here the CDR3 reads CASSYSPGTYYEQYV. The CDR3, as DNA: TGTGCCAGCAGTTACTCGCCCGGGACTTACTACGAGCAGTACGTC.

The chain has TRBV2 and TRBJ2-1, with TRBD2 identical over 7 bases. The CDR3 totals 18 residues. Germline CDR1 reads SNHLY; CDR2 reads FYNNEI. J gave up 8 bases and V 1 base, and 17 bases lay outside the gene matches. Here the CDR3 DNA reads TGTGCCAGCAGTGAAGGCGGGGCTTGGGGAGGGATGGTTTATGAGCAGTTCTTC. Residues: CASSEGGAWGGMVYEQFF.

This chain uses TRBV7-3 with TRBJ1-1; possibly TRBD1 for D (6 bases). This CDR3 contains 14 residues. Trimming removed 2 bases at V and 1 base at J, with 8 bases between. Germline CDR1 and CDR2: SGHTA and FQGTGA. CDR3 nucleotide sequence: TGTGCCAGCAGCTTAGGGGGCGAGAACACTGAAGCTTTCTTT. Translation gives CASSLGGENTEAFF.

The chain uses TRBV6-6 and TRBJ2-5, with 8 bases aligning to TRBD1. This CDR3 has 15 amino acids. The germline V gene has CDR1 MNHNY and CDR2 SVGAGI (reference sequence). The J segment lost 5 bases and the V segment lost 6 bases, leaving 11 bases of the junction unmatched. In DNA form, the CDR3 reads TGTGCCAGCAGGCGTCGACAGGGGCAGGGGGAGACCCAGTACTTC. This sequence encodes CASRRRQGQGETQYF.

The chain uses TRBV5-1 and TRBJ2-7, with a weak D call TRBD1 (6 bases). This CDR3 spans 14 amino acids. V was clipped by 4 bases and J by 3 bases, with 14 bases between them. Germline-derived CDR1 and CDR2 are SGHRS and YFSETQ. This CDR3 reads CASSLSGTFYEQYF. In DNA, the CDR3 is TGCGCCAGCAGCCTATCCGGGACATTCTACGAGCAGTACTTC. The complete variable domain, with remaining parts taken from reference TRBV5-1 and TRBJ2-7, reads KAGVTQTPRYLIKTRGQQVTLSCSPISGHRSVSWYQQTPGQGLQFLFEYFSETQRNKGNFPGRFSGRQFSNSRSEMNVSTLELGDSALYLCASSLSGTFYEQYFGPGTRLTVT.

This chain connects TRBV12-5 to TRBJ1-1, with 7 bases identical to TRBD1. The CDR3 is made up of 14 amino acids. From germline, CDR1 is LGHNT and CDR2 FRNRAP. With V trimmed by 6 bases and J by 0 bases, 4 bases remained unmatched. Written as DNA, the CDR3 is TGTGCTAGTGGGACCGACAGGGTGAACACTGAAGCTTTCTTT. Translating it yields CASGTDRVNTEAFF.

In this sample, this clone turned up a few times. The genes are TRBV28 and TRBJ1-5, with 8 bases aligning to TRBD1. The germline V gene has CDR1 MDHEN and CDR2 SYDVKM. Trimming at V came to 1 base and at J to 6 bases, leaving 5 bases not matched to a gene. The CDR3 runs to 15 residues. The CDR3 reads CASSLLQGEGQPQHF. CDR3 sequence (DNA): TGTGCCAGCAGTTTATTACAGGGGGAGGGTCAGCCCCAGCATTTT. The variable domain in full, completed from reference TRBV28 and TRBJ1-5, reads DVKVTQSSRYLVKRTGEKVFLECVQDMDHENMFWYRQDPGLGLRLIYFSYDVKMKEKGDIPEGYSVSREKKERFSLILESASTNQTSMYLCASSLLQGEGQPQHFGDGTRLSIL.

V usage is TRBV30 and J usage is TRBJ2-7; a possible D gene is TRBD2 (5 bases). V was clipped by 3 bases and J by 7 bases, with 10 bases between them. Per germline, CDR1 GTSNPN and CDR2 SVGIG (reference sequence). CDR3 length: 11 amino acids. CDR3 coding DNA: TGTGCCTGGAGCTGGGGAGAAGAGCAGTACTTC. Amino acid sequence: CAWSWGEEQYF.

In DNA form, the CDR3 reads TGTGCCAGCAGCAAGATGGGGGGGACCCACTACGAGCAGTACGTC. Translated: CASSKMGGTHYEQYV. The rearrangement uses TRBV21-1 and TRBJ2-7; no check of the table's D call, TRBD2, against the DNA was made. TRBV21-1 is deemed a pseudogene. There are 15 residues in the CDR3.

This sequence joins TRBV2 and TRBJ2-1; no clear D. The CDR3 contains 15 residues. Germline CDR1 reads SNHLY; CDR2 reads FYNNEI. V lost 4 bases to trimming and J lost 0 bases, with 10 bases between them. CDR3 residues: CASSVAPYSYNEQFF. The CDR3 region has the DNA TGTGCCAGCAGTGTAGCCCCCTACTCCTACAATGAGCAGTTCTTC.

The rearrangement joins TRBV28 to TRBJ2-1, with 9 bases fitting TRBD1. V gave up 4 bases and J gave up 4 bases; unmatched junction bases: 8. CDR1 and CDR2 from the germline V gene are MDHEN and SYDVKM. The CDR3 is made up of 16 amino acids. The CDR3 DNA follows: TGTGCCAGCAGTTCTGGCGGGACAGGGTTTTACAATGAGCAGTTCTTC. Translation gives CASSSGGTGFYNEQFF.

The V call is TRBV7-6, the J call TRBJ2-3; D might be TRBD2 (6 bases). The V end lost 1 base, the J end lost 0 bases, and 11 bases lay between the germline ends. The CDR3 contains 16 residues. Germline CDR1 SGHVS, CDR2 FNYEAQ. The CDR3 loop is CASSLGTTTSTDTQYF. The CDR3 nucleotides are TGTGCCAGCAGCTTAGGGACTACCACTAGCACAGATACGCAGTATTTT.

This clone was seen once. The V gene is TRBV6-5, the J gene TRBJ1-2; TRBD1 might be the D (5 bases). The V gene lost 1 base and the J gene lost 8 bases, with 8 bases spanning the gap. In germline, CDR1 is MNHEY, CDR2 SVGAGI. This CDR3 spans 12 amino acids. The CDR3, as DNA: TGTGCCAGCAGTTACTACGAGGGGGGCTACACCTTC. Its protein is CASSYYEGGYTF.